The source of this T cell receptor (beta chain) is a study of blood T cells in healthy people across ages. Trimming took 4 bases from V and 6 from J, leaving 21 bases between them. Per the germline V gene, CDR1 is WSHSY and CDR2 is SAAADI. This CDR3 comprises 16 residues. PCR was performed a second time for about 7 to 12 cycles using a sample-barcoded 5' primer and a J-beta primer mix. TCRdb reprocessed the 5' RACE reads via MiXCR and lists one record per CDR3 protein. Here the sample spans over 1,500,000 distinct CDR3 sequences, approximately 40% being singletons. The rearrangement joins TRBV10-2 to TRBJ1-2; D unclear. Sequencing input: blood. The clonotype was recovered from a human donor in good health. CDR3 in DNA: TGCGCCAGCAGTGTATACGTAGAGGACCTTATGGATGGCTACACCTTC. Protein product: CASSVYVEDLMDGYTF.